This T cell receptor (beta chain) was captured in a study of shared clonotypes between healthy human individuals. General study results and limits: The naive CD4 repertoires of a few donors were compared, and around 5% of clonotypes were shared. Depth was large, yet rarefaction showed that sorted-subset sequencing was incomplete.

CD45RO-negative CD8 cells positively selected for CCR7 made up the naive population, which excluded terminally differentiated effector memory CD45RA+ cells. HIV-negative, healthy adults without recent acute infections or vaccinations were the donors. As regards this clone: No antigen is known for it.

J was trimmed by 5 bases and V by 3 bases; bases with no gene match: 8. Germline-derived CDR1 and CDR2 are SGDLS and YYNGEE. The CDR3 runs to 17 residues. Sequencing used immunoSEQ multiplex PCR; TCRdb keeps in-frame clones, though not all of them. Among 550,000 to 750,000 clones listed, 92% were seen once. The chain recombines TRBV9 with TRBJ2-1, with 13 bases identical to TRBD2. Sequencing input: naive CD8+ T cells sorted from blood. The receptor was derived from a young man in good health. The CDR3 is CASSGVMGLAGNNEQFF. DNA of the CDR3: TGTGCCAGCAGCGGCGTGATGGGACTAGCGGGAAACAATGAGCAGTTCTTC. The entire variable domain, with the rest obtained from reference TRBV9 and TRBJ2-1, is as follows: DSGVTQTPKHLITATGQRVTLRCSPRSGDLSVYWYQQSLDQGLQFLIQYYNGEERAKGNILERFSAQQFPDLHSELNLSSLELGDSALYFCASSGVMGLAGNNEQFFGPGTRLTVL.